These 10 T cell receptor beta chains were sequenced from one sample in a study of breast tumors, draining lymph nodes, adjacent tissues. Via MiXCR, TCRdb re-called the multiplex PCR reads, giving one row per CDR3 protein. Of 85,000 to 130,000 distinct CDR3 sequences in the sample, less than 25% are singletons; the top ten hold more than 0.9%. The lymph nodes were axillary draining lymph nodes from breast cancer patients. The sample comprised axillary lymph node tissue. These receptors originate from a female donor with breast cancer. Some clones in this sample may be carry-over from other donors' samples.

This clonotype was found many times. The chain uses TRBV20-1 and TRBJ2-7; D might be TRBD2 (6 bases). The CDR3 has 15 amino acids. V lost 6 bases, J lost 0 bases, and 18 bases lay in between. The germline CDR1 and CDR2 sequences are DFQATT and SNEGSKA (reference sequence). CDR3 residues: CSASDRDGSSYEQYF. The CDR3 DNA reads as TGCAGTGCCTCTGACCGGGACGGGAGCTCCTACGAGCAGTACTTC.

The V and J genes are TRBV28 and TRBJ1-6; D is uncertain. CDR1 MDHEN and CDR2 SYDVKM come from the germline V gene. The V and J ends lost 6 bases and 6 bases respectively, with 12 bases between them. This CDR3 has 14 residues. The DNA of the CDR3 is TGTGCCAGCAGAAGATTTCTCGGTAATTCACCCCTCCACTTT. Translating gives CASRRFLGNSPLHF.

This clonotype was found many times. This chain uses TRBV13 with TRBJ2-5; TRBD1 is a possible D gene (6 bases). V lost 3 bases, J lost 0 bases, and 8 bases lay in between. The CDR3 consists of 14 residues. Germline V lookup: CDR1 PRHDT, CDR2 FYEKMQ (reference sequence). CDR3 DNA sequence: TGTGCCAGCAGCTTGAGGACAGACCAAGAGACCCAGTACTTC. As protein: CASSLRTDQETQYF.

This clonotype came up many times. The chain has TRBV13 and TRBJ2-7; 9 bases are shared with TRBD1. Germline CDR1 is PRHDT and CDR2 is FYEKMQ (reference sequence). CDR3 size: 14 residues. After removal of 4 bases from V and 6 bases from J, the junction contained 7 bases not matched to a gene. CDR3 residues: CASSYGTGTGEQYF. CDR3 nucleotides: TGTGCCAGCAGCTATGGGACAGGGACGGGCGAGCAGTACTTC.

V and J are TRBV6-1 and TRBJ1-1, with 9 bases identical to TRBD1. Losses at the gene ends were 7 bases for V and 11 bases for J; bases not matched to a gene: 20. Germline V CDR1 and CDR2: MNHNS, SASEGT. This CDR3 spans 16 amino acids. CDR3 sequence (DNA): TGTGCCAGCAAGCCACCGAGGACAGGGGTTAAGGGGGGTGCTTTCTTT. The encoded protein is CASKPPRTGVKGGAFF.

This rearrangement joins TRBV12-3 or TRBV12-4 to TRBJ1-2; D is perhaps TRBD1 (5 bases). CDR3 length: 12 amino acids. V lost 5 bases to trimming and J lost 3 bases, with 7 bases between them. The CDR3: CASSIQDYGYTF. The CDR3 nucleotides are TGTGCCAGCAGTATACAGGACTATGGCTACACCTTC.

A remark on this clonotype: One base away lies a much larger clone, so this may be a sequencing read error. The rearrangement uses TRBV2 and TRBJ2-5; perhaps TRBD2 as D (6 bases). The germline V and J ends were trimmed by 5 bases and 6 bases, with 19 bases remaining between them. Germline V gene data show CDR1 as SNHLY and CDR2 as FYNNEI. This CDR3 is built from 15 residues. DNA for the CDR3: TGTGCCAGCAGTAAGGACCGACTAGTGGGCAAGACCCAGTACTTC. Translation gives CASSKDRLVGKTQYF.

This clonotype was picked up many times. The V gene is TRBV5-1, the J gene TRBJ2-2; D unclear. Per germline, CDR1 SGHRS and CDR2 YFSETQ. Between the trimmed V and J ends, which lost 0 bases and 4 bases, there was a span of 7 bases. This CDR3 region has 14 residues. The CDR3 is CASSLALSTGELFF. The CDR3 nucleotides are TGCGCCAGCAGCTTGGCGTTAAGCACCGGGGAGCTGTTTTTT.

Ten or more counts support this clonotype. The chain links TRBV12-3 or TRBV12-4 to TRBJ1-5; D not resolved. Trimming removed 5 bases from V and 0 bases from J, with 5 bases in between. The CDR3 length is 13 residues. The CDR3 loop reads CASSQDSNQPQHF. Written as DNA, the CDR3 is TGTGCCAGCAGTCAAGATAGCAATCAGCCCCAGCATTTT.

This clonotype was found many times. The CDR3 DNA follows: TGTGCCAGCAGTGAAAGGCCGGGGGAAAATTCACCCCTCCACTTT. Translating gives CASSERPGENSPLHF. The V gene is TRBV6-1, the J gene TRBJ1-6, with D perhaps TRBD1 (5 bases). Germline CDR1 MNHNS, CDR2 SASEGT. The V gene lost 2 bases and the J gene lost 7 bases, with 12 bases spanning the gap. The CDR3 is made up of 15 amino acids.